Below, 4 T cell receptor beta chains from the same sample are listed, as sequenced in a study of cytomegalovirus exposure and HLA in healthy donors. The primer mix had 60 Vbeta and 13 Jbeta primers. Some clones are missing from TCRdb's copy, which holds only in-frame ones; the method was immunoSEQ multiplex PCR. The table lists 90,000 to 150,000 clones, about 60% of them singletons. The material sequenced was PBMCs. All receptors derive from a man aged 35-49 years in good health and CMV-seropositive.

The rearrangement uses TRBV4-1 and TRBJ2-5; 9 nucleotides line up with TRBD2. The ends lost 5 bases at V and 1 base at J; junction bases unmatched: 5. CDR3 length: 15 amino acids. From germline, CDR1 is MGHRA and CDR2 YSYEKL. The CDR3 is CASSDQRGAQETQYF. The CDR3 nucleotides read TGCGCCAGCAGCGATCAGCGGGGGGCCCAAGAGACCCAGTACTTC.

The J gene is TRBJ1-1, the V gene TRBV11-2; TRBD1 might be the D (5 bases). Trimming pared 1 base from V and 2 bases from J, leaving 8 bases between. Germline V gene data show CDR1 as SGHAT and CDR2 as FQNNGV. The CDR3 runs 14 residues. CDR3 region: CASSLAGQNTEAFF. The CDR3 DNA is TGTGCCAGCAGCTTAGCAGGGCAAAACACTGAAGCTTTCTTT.

CDR3 sequence (DNA): TGCGCCAGCACCCGGACTAGCGGGGTGAACACAGATACGCAGTATTTT. Translated: CASTRTSGVNTDTQYF. The chain recombines TRBV5-1 with TRBJ2-3; the match to TRBD2 covers 12 bases. The CDR3 has 16 amino acids. Germline V gene lookup returns CDR1 SGHRS and CDR2 YFSETQ. Trimming removed 6 bases from V and 2 bases from J; junction bases left unmatched: 7. Full variable domain (missing parts from reference TRBV5-1 and TRBJ2-3): KAGVTQTPRYLIKTRGQQVTLSCSPISGHRSVSWYQQTPGQGLQFLFEYFSETQRNKGNFPGRFSGRQFSNSRSEMNVSTLELGDSALYLCASTRTSGVNTDTQYFGPGTRLTVL.

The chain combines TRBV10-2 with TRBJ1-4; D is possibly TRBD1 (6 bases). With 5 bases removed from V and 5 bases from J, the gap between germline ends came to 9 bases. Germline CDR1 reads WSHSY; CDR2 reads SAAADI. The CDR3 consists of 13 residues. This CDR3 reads CASSLTGNEKLFF. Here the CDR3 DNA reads TGCGCCAGCAGTTTGACAGGCAATGAAAAACTGTTTTTT.